Presented here are 13 T cell receptor beta chains from one specimen sequenced in a study of blood T cell repertoires in COVID-19. The protocol was immunoSEQ multiplex PCR, while the TCRdb copy is restricted to in-frame clones and leaves out a portion. The sample includes a few hundred thousand clones, 88% of them seen just once. What was sequenced was peripheral blood. The receptors derive from a man aged 18 to 30 with active or convalescent COVID-19.

This chain connects TRBV4-1 to TRBJ2-4, with 9 bases fitting TRBD2. The CDR3 sequence is 17 residues long. The germline gives CDR1 MGHRA, CDR2 YSYEKL. V shed 4 bases, J shed 5 bases, and the junction held 12 bases outside the gene matches. The CDR3 protein is CASSPLGAGGPENIQYF. Written as DNA, the CDR3 is TGCGCCAGCAGCCCCTTGGGAGCGGGGGGCCCCGAAAACATTCAGTACTTC.

V usage is TRBV6-2 or TRBV6-3 and J usage is TRBJ1-5; no reliable D call. The germline gives CDR1 MNHEY, CDR2 SVGEGT. V lost 3 bases and J lost 3, with 9 bases in between. The CDR3 is made up of 14 amino acids. The CDR3 nucleotides are TGTGCCAGCAGTTATTCCAGCGACAATCAGCCCCAGCATTTT. Its protein is CASSYSSDNQPQHF.

This rearrangement joins TRBV6-5 to TRBJ1-5; D ambiguous. Germline CDR1 MNHEY, CDR2 SVGAGI. The CDR3 has 11 amino acids. V was trimmed by 5 bases and J by 9 bases, leaving 8 bases between them. The CDR3 region has the DNA TGTGCCAGCAGTACCGAGCCGCCCCAGCATTTT. Amino acids: CASSTEPPQHF.

V usage is TRBV4-3 and J usage is TRBJ1-1; D not resolved. Trimming pared 1 base from V and 4 bases from J, leaving 7 bases between. The CDR3 covers 13 residues. The germline gives CDR1 LGHNA, CDR2 YSLEER. The CDR3: CASSQVVSTEAFF. Here the CDR3 DNA reads TGCGCCAGCAGCCAAGTCGTCAGCACTGAAGCTTTCTTT.

CDR3 nucleotides: TGTGCCAGTAAGACCGGGACAGGGGGCGATGAGCAGTTCTTC. This gives the protein CASKTGTGGDEQFF. The chain joins TRBV19 to TRBJ2-1, with 12 bases matching TRBD1. V gave up 7 bases and J gave up 8 bases; unmatched junction bases: 6. The CDR3 is made up of 14 amino acids. Germline V lookup: CDR1 LNHDA, CDR2 SQIVND (reference sequence).

The chain links TRBV14 to TRBJ2-5, with 8 bases aligning to TRBD2. This CDR3 is 17 amino acids long. The germline V gene has CDR1 SGHDN and CDR2 FVKESK. The J segment lost 4 bases and the V segment lost 3 bases, leaving 13 bases of the junction unmatched. The CDR3 DNA sequence: TGTGCCAGCAGCCATCACCTAGCGGGCCCAAAGGTAGAGACCCAGTACTTC. Encoded protein: CASSHHLAGPKVETQYF.

The genes are TRBV9 and TRBJ2-2; D perhaps matches TRBD1 (6 bases). Germline V gene sequence: CDR1 SGDLS, CDR2 YYNGEE. The CDR3 runs 14 residues. Trimming removed 0 bases at V and 7 bases at J, with 10 bases between. CDR3 DNA: TGTGCCAGCAGCGTAGTGGGGGCCCACGGGGAGCTGTTTTTT. It specifies CASSVVGAHGELFF.

This clone has just one count. The rearrangement uses TRBV7-3 and TRBJ2-5; 11 nucleotides agree with TRBD2. V trimming: 4 bases; J trimming: 6 bases; junction bases outside the gene matches: 10. Per germline, CDR1 SGHTA and CDR2 FQGTGA. The CDR3 runs to 16 residues. The CDR3 nucleotides read TGTGCCAGCAGCTCTCGGATAGCGGGGGGGCGGAAGACCCAGTACTTC. This sequence encodes CASSSRIAGGRKTQYF.

The chain couples TRBV7-9 to TRBJ1-2, with 8 nucleotides matching TRBD1. V trimming: 4 bases; J trimming: 8 bases; junction bases outside the gene matches: 6. The length of the CDR3 is 13 residues. Per the germline V gene, CDR1 is SEHNR and CDR2 is FQNEAQ (reference sequence). CDR3 amino acids: CASSSQGAWGYTF. For the CDR3, the DNA is TGTGCCAGCAGCTCCCAGGGGGCGTGGGGCTACACCTTC.

This rearrangement joins TRBV9 to TRBJ2-3; 13 nucleotides align to TRBD2. The CDR3 extends over 14 amino acids. Per germline, CDR1 SGDLS and CDR2 YYNGEE. The V segment lost 5 bases and the J segment 7 bases; nucleotides outside the gene matches: 4. The CDR3 spells CASRGTSGENTQYF. The DNA for the CDR3 is TGTGCCAGCAGGGGGACTAGCGGGGAGAATACGCAGTATTTT.

Turning to this clone: This specimen includes other DNA sequences encoding the same CDR3. V is TRBV20-1 and J is TRBJ2-7, with D unresolved. The CDR3 has 11 amino acids. The germline V gene has CDR1 DFQATT and CDR2 SNEGSKA (reference sequence). The ends were cut back, 3 bases at V and 3 bases at J, with 6 bases in the middle. The CDR3 region has the DNA TGCAGTGCTAGGGCCGTCTACGAGCAGTACTTC. Protein: CSARAVYEQYF.

In this sample, this clone turned up many times. This chain connects TRBV2 to TRBJ2-3, with TRBD2 as a possible D gene (6 bases). V lost 8 bases and J lost 0, with 15 bases in between. CDR1 is SNHLY, CDR2 FYNNEI, per germline. The CDR3 totals 15 residues. The CDR3 region is CASVPDYSSTDTQYF. The CDR3 DNA follows: TGTGCCAGCGTCCCGGACTACTCCAGCACAGATACGCAGTATTTT.

V and J are TRBV5-1 and TRBJ2-1, with 8 bases lining up with TRBD1. Germline trimming cut 0 bases from V and 9 bases from J; bases unmatched to any gene: 2. The germline V gene encodes CDR1 SGHRS and CDR2 YFSETQ. The CDR3 totals 13 residues. In DNA form, the CDR3 reads TGCGCCAGCAGCTTGGCAGGGGGCATTGAGCAGTTCTTC. Translation: CASSLAGGIEQFF.